This entry lists 26 T cell receptor beta chains sequenced from one sample in a study of blood T cells in healthy people across ages. Using a J-beta primer mix together with a sample-barcoded 5' primer, a second PCR was run for roughly 7 to 12 cycles. TCRdb passed the 5' RACE reads through MiXCR, listing each CDR3 protein once. The sample includes about 680,000 distinct CDR3 sequences, about 52% of them seen just once. Sequenced: blood. These receptors were collected from an older woman in good health.

The genes are TRBV4-3 and TRBJ2-3, with 10 bases aligning to TRBD1. With 2 bases clipped from V and 3 bases from J, the junction kept 2 bases outside the gene matches. Looked up from germline, CDR1 is LGHNA and CDR2 is YSLEER. The length of the CDR3 is 15 residues. The CDR3 nucleotides are TGCGCCAGCAGCCAATGGGACAGGGGTACAGATACGCAGTATTTT. Translation gives CASSQWDRGTDTQYF.

This clonotype was observed a few times. CDR3 region: CSARNGRAFPYEQYF. The DNA of the CDR3 is TGCAGTGCTAGGAACGGGAGGGCGTTCCCCTACGAGCAGTACTTC. The V gene is TRBV20-1, the J gene TRBJ2-7, with 8 nucleotides matching TRBD2. V trimming: 3 bases; J trimming: 2 bases; junction bases outside the gene matches: 9. Looked up from germline, CDR1 is DFQATT and CDR2 is SNEGSKA (reference sequence). This CDR3 is 15 amino acids long.

In its sample, this clonotype was seen once. J is TRBJ2-1 and V is TRBV5-1, with 10 positions matching TRBD1. Trimming at V came to 6 bases and at J to 4 bases, leaving 4 bases not matched to a gene. This CDR3 region has 14 residues. Germline assignment: CDR1 SGHRS and CDR2 YFSETQ. CDR3 sequence reads: CASNGQGGYNEQFF. The DNA of the CDR3 is TGCGCCAGCAACGGACAGGGGGGTTACAATGAGCAGTTCTTC.

This clonotype was detected only a few times. This chain links TRBV20-1 with TRBJ2-3, with 7 bases that match TRBD1. Germline trimming cut 6 bases from V and 6 bases from J; bases unmatched to any gene: 3. Germline V lookup: CDR1 DFQATT, CDR2 SNEGSKA (reference sequence). CDR3 size: 11 residues. This CDR3 is CSATGTDTQYF. The CDR3 DNA is TGCAGTGCGACAGGGACGGATACGCAGTATTTT.

The V and J genes are TRBV7-3 and TRBJ2-3; D perhaps matches TRBD2 (5 bases). The CDR3 contains 16 residues. Germline V CDR1 and CDR2: SGHTA, FQGTGA. V was clipped by 5 bases and J by 2 bases, with 17 bases between them. CDR3 DNA: TGTGCCAGCAGCGGGTCACTAGACCCTACCACAGATACGCAGTATTTT. Translating gives CASSGSLDPTTDTQYF.

This clonotype was observed at least ten times. The V gene is TRBV7-2, the J gene TRBJ2-5, with 13 bases aligning to TRBD2. Germline values: CDR1 SGHTA, CDR2 FQGNSA. The ends lost 5 bases at V and 2 bases at J; junction bases unmatched: 5. The length of the CDR3 is 16 residues. The CDR3 here is CASSPTSGRSQETQYF. CDR3 in DNA: TGTGCCAGCAGCCCGACTAGCGGGAGGAGTCAAGAGACCCAGTACTTC.

The J gene is TRBJ2-5, the V gene TRBV7-2; the D is unclear. The CDR3 is made up of 13 amino acids. Germline CDR1 SGHTA, CDR2 FQGNSA. Trimming took off 5 bases at V and 8 bases at J, with 15 bases between the two ends. CDR3 bases: TGTGCCAGCAGCCCCACCGTAATTGGCACCCAGTACTTC. It codes for CASSPTVIGTQYF.

The chain employs TRBV9 and TRBJ2-1; 7 bases are shared with TRBD2. The CDR3 sequence is 15 residues long. V lost 6 bases and J lost 4; bases outside the gene matches: 10. Germline assignment: CDR1 SGDLS and CDR2 YYNGEE. The CDR3 region has the DNA TGTGCCAGCACCACGGCCGGACTAGTTTACAATGAGCAGTTCTTC. This encodes CASTTAGLVYNEQFF.

This clonotype was counted only a few times. The V gene is TRBV12-3 or TRBV12-4, the J gene TRBJ2-5, with 9 bases lining up with TRBD1. The CDR3 contains 16 residues. The J segment lost 6 bases and the V segment lost 5 bases, leaving 13 bases of the junction unmatched. The CDR3, as DNA: TGTGCCAGCAGTACTCCGGGACAGGGTGTCGGAAAGACCCAGTACTTC. The encoded protein is CASSTPGQGVGKTQYF.

The rearrangement uses TRBV3-1 and TRBJ2-5; TRBD2 aligns across 7 bases. The CDR3 is 18 residues long. J lost 6 bases, V lost 4 bases, and 20 bases had no gene match. CDR1 and CDR2 (germline): LGHDT, YNNKEL (reference sequence). CDR3: CASSPTSPGGSSKKTQYF. The DNA for the CDR3 is TGTGCCAGCAGCCCAACATCACCGGGCGGGAGCTCGAAAAAGACCCAGTACTTC.

The table lists this clonotype with a few counts. The V and J genes are TRBV5-1 and TRBJ2-7; perhaps TRBD1 as D (6 bases). Germline V gene data show CDR1 as SGHRS and CDR2 as YFSETQ. Trimming pared 3 bases from V and 7 bases from J, leaving 14 bases between. This CDR3 is 13 amino acids long. The CDR3 coding sequence is TGCGCCAGCAGCTCACAGGGAACCCATGAGCAGTACTTC. Protein sequence: CASSSQGTHEQYF.

With respect to this clonotype: One end of the junction does not line up with germline, which may come from a read error. V usage is TRBV7-8 and J usage is TRBJ2-1; TRBD2 matches 11 bases. The CDR3 runs to 17 residues. Germline V gene sequence: CDR1 SGHVS, CDR2 FQNEAQ. This CDR3 reads CASSLARLAGLYSEQFF. CDR3 bases: TGTGCCAGCAGCTTAGCAAGACTAGCGGGACTTTACAGTGAGCAGTTCTTC.

This clonotype was seen more than once but under ten times. This sequence joins TRBV5-1 and TRBJ2-2; 8 bases are shared with TRBD1. The CDR3 sequence is 16 residues long. CDR1 is SGHRS, CDR2 YFSETQ, per germline. The junction had 4 bases not matched to a gene; V was cut back by 0 bases and J by 3 bases. This CDR3 reads CASSLEGQGYTGELFF. For the CDR3, the DNA is TGCGCCAGCAGCTTGGAAGGACAGGGATACACCGGGGAGCTGTTTTTT.

For the CDR3, the DNA is TGCAGTGCTAGAGATCAATCGTTCTCGAATGGAAACACCATATATTTT. The encoded protein is CSARDQSFSNGNTIYF. This rearrangement joins TRBV20-1 to TRBJ1-3; D is undetermined. Germline V lookup: CDR1 DFQATT, CDR2 SNEGSKA (reference sequence). With 0 bases removed from V and 3 bases from J, the gap between germline ends came to 15 bases. The CDR3 is 16 residues long.

The chain uses TRBV20-1 and TRBJ2-1; 12 nucleotides line up with TRBD2. The CDR3 sequence is 15 residues long. CDR1 and CDR2 from the germline V gene are DFQATT and SNEGSKA (reference sequence). J was trimmed by 8 bases and V by 0 bases; bases with no gene match: 5. CDR3 loop: CSARDRASGGDEQFF. CDR3 nucleotides: TGCAGTGCTAGAGATCGGGCTAGCGGGGGGGATGAGCAGTTCTTC.

This clonotype was recorded many times. This chain links TRBV15 with TRBJ2-5; maybe TRBD1 (5 bases). Germline V gene sequence: CDR1 LNHNV, CDR2 YYDKDF (reference sequence). Trimming removed 4 bases at V and 6 bases at J, with 15 bases between. The length of the CDR3 is 14 residues. Here the CDR3 reads CATSTPQGTKTQYF. CDR3 DNA: TGTGCCACCAGCACACCGCAGGGTACCAAGACCCAGTACTTC.

The genes are TRBV7-3 and TRBJ2-3; perhaps TRBD1 as D (5 bases). The DNA matches TRBJ2-7 better at its end, which makes the J call doubtful. Per the germline V gene, CDR1 is SGHTA and CDR2 is FQGTGA. The CDR3 has 12 residues. Here the CDR3 DNA reads TGTGCCAGCAGCCTGCAGGGATATACGCAGTACTTC. This gives the protein CASSLQGYTQYF.

The chain couples TRBV11-3 to TRBJ2-1; 7 nucleotides line up with TRBD2. Germline V gene sequence: CDR1 SGHNT, CDR2 YENEEA. CDR3 length: 14 amino acids. Germline trimming cut 6 bases from V and 3 bases from J; bases unmatched to any gene: 5. The CDR3 DNA reads as TGTGCCAGCAGTTCCAGCGGGATCTACAATGAGCAGTTCTTC. Translated, it gives CASSSSGIYNEQFF.

V is TRBV20-1 and J is TRBJ1-2, with a possible D match to TRBD1 (6 bases). The CDR3 length is 14 residues. CDR1 is DFQATT, CDR2 SNEGSKA, per germline (reference sequence). V was clipped by 6 bases and J by 4 bases, with 18 bases between them. CDR3 in amino acids: CSARLQGLAYGYTF. CDR3 in DNA: TGCAGTGCCCGATTACAGGGCCTCGCCTATGGCTACACCTTC.

This chain uses TRBV4-2 with TRBJ2-3; the D is unclear. CDR1 is LGHNA, CDR2 YNFKEQ, per germline. With 1 base removed from V and 4 bases from J, the gap between germline ends came to 12 bases. The CDR3 is 15 residues long. CDR3 nucleotides: TGTGCCAGCAGCCAAGCGGAGACACGGGCAGATACGCAGTATTTT. This sequence encodes CASSQAETRADTQYF.

A word on this clonotype: One end of the junction does not line up with germline, which may come from a read error. The chain links TRBV7-2 to TRBJ1-2; TRBD1 might be the D (6 bases). The length of the CDR3 is 14 residues. Germline CDR1 and CDR2: SGHTA and FQGNSA. The CDR3 protein is CGSSPPGGRYGYTF. The CDR3 nucleotides read TGTGGCAGCAGCCCCCCGGGGGGGCGGTATGGCTACACCTTC. The full variable domain, its missing parts supplied by reference TRBV7-2 and TRBJ1-2, is GAGVSQSPSNKVTEKGKDVELRCDPISGHTALYWYRQSLGQGLEFLIYFQGNSAPDKSGLPSDRFSAERTGGSVSTLTIQRTQQEDSAVYLCGSSPPGGRYGYTFGSGTRLTVV.

The J gene is TRBJ2-3, the V gene TRBV7-3, with 7 bases fitting TRBD1. The CDR3 extends over 13 amino acids. V was pared by 3 bases and J by 11 bases, with 8 bases of the junction left unmatched. CDR1 and CDR2 (germline): SGHTA, FQGTGA. The CDR3 DNA sequence: TGTGCCAGCAGCTTGCACAGGGGCGATGAGCAGTATTTT. The encoded protein is CASSLHRGDEQYF.

This clonotype was picked up a small number of times. The gene calls are TRBV7-2 and TRBJ2-7; maybe TRBD2 (6 bases). Germline V lookup: CDR1 SGHTA, CDR2 FQGNSA. The germline V and J ends were trimmed by 5 bases and 3 bases, with 11 bases remaining between them. The CDR3 runs 13 residues. As DNA, the CDR3 is TGTGCCAGCAGCCCCCAGGGAGGCTACGAGCAGTACTTC. Its protein is CASSPQGGYEQYF.

In this sample, this clonotype turned up a few times. CDR3 in DNA: TGTGCCAGCAGCTTGTGGGCAGGGACCAACAATCAGCCCCAGCATTTT. Translating gives CASSLWAGTNNQPQHF. V is TRBV5-6 and J is TRBJ1-5, with D possibly TRBD1 on 5 matching bases. Germline V gene lookup returns CDR1 SGHDT and CDR2 YYEEEE. V lost 1 base, J lost 3 bases, and 14 bases lay in between. There are 16 residues in the CDR3. The entire variable domain, with the rest obtained from reference TRBV5-6 and TRBJ1-5, is as follows: DAGVTQSPTHLIKTRGQQVTLRCSPKSGHDTVSWYQQALGQGPQFIFQYYEEEERQRGNFPDRFSGHQFPNYSSELNVNALLLGDSALYLCASSLWAGTNNQPQHFGDGTRLSIL.

This chain uses TRBV4-3 with TRBJ2-7; no clear D gene. Germline values: CDR1 LGHNA, CDR2 YSLEER. Trimming took 4 bases from V and 2 from J, leaving 15 bases between them. The CDR3 spans 15 residues. CDR3 nucleotides: TGCGCCAGCAGCCGAGACCGGACCCGCGCCTACGAGCAGTACTTC. Protein sequence: CASSRDRTRAYEQYF.

This clonotype was seen more than once but under ten times. J is TRBJ2-3 and V is TRBV27; the D gene is possibly TRBD1 (5 bases). V was shortened by 3 bases and J by 4 bases, with 11 bases between the two germline ends. In germline, CDR1 is MNHEY, CDR2 SMNVEV (reference sequence). This CDR3 comprises 14 residues. CDR3 region: CASSFQGLPDTQYF. The CDR3 DNA follows: TGTGCCAGCAGTTTTCAGGGCCTCCCAGATACGCAGTATTTT.